The 24 T cell receptor beta chains below all came from one sample that was sequenced in a study of tumor-infiltrating lymphocytes in primary liver carcinoma. A constant-region primer served to make TCR beta cDNA from roughly 460 ng total RNA. TCR beta libraries came from three nested multiplex PCR rounds using slightly modified ARM-PCR. Researchers ran the first two PCR rounds for approximately 10 cycles each with TRBV1-TRBV30 forward primers and a C-beta reverse primer. From the multiplex PCR reads, TCRdb called clonotypes with MiXCR, one entry per CDR3 protein. Of some 130,000 distinct CDR3 sequences listed, 55% to 70% are singletons. Co-extracted RNA and DNA came from about 19-30 mg of unsorted bulk tissue. The sample comprised tumor-adjacent normal liver tissue. The source of these receptors is a woman aged 55-70 years with primary liver carcinoma and hepatitis B virus infection.

The chain couples TRBV4-1 to TRBJ1-2; the D gene is possibly TRBD1 (5 bases). This CDR3 region has 17 residues. V was shortened by 11 bases and J by 3 bases, with 28 bases between the two germline ends. The germline gives CDR1 MGHRA, CDR2 YSYEKL. This CDR3 reads CADSQDGAGRGDYGYTF. The CDR3 nucleotides read TGCGCCGACAGCCAAGATGGGGCAGGGAGAGGTGACTATGGCTACACCTTC.

Regarding this clonotype: One junction end disagrees with the germline gene, perhaps due to a read error. The rearrangement links TRBV11-2 to TRBJ2-4; tentatively, D is TRBD1 or TRBD2 (6 bases each). CDR3 size: 14 residues. CDR1 is SGHAT, CDR2 FQNNGV, per germline. CDR3 protein: CSSSYKGGQNIQYF. CDR3 nucleotides: TGTTCCAGCAGCTATAAAGGGGGGCAAAACATTCAGTACTTC.

On this clonotype: A much larger clone sits a single nucleotide away, making a read error possible. The V call is TRBV16, the J call TRBJ1-4; D gene ambiguous. In germline, CDR1 is KGHSY, CDR2 FQNENV. V gave up 5 bases and J gave up 7 bases, with 11 bases separating them. The CDR3 runs 13 residues. CDR3 nucleotides: TGTGCCAGCAGCGAAAGTGGTGGTGAAAAACTGTTTTTT. Residues: CASSESGGEKLFF.

In this sample, this clonotype turned up a few times. With a much larger clone just one base away, this may be a read error. The V call is TRBV6-1, the J call TRBJ2-3; tentative D call: TRBD1 (5 bases). The J call is doubtful: the DNA matches TRBJ1-5 better. Germline CDR1 MNHNS, CDR2 SASEGT. The CDR3 is 17 residues long. The CDR3 DNA reads TGTGCCAGCAGTCCCTCCCCGGGGGGGAAGGGTGCAGATACGCAGCATTTT. This codes for CASSPSPGGKGADTQHF.

Concerning this clonotype: One end of the junction fails to match germline, which may point to a read error. CDR3 sequence (DNA): TGTGTCAACAGCTCCCCGGGAACTACGAAGTATTTT. Translating it yields CVNSSPGTTKYF. The V gene is TRBV11-2, the J gene TRBJ2-3; possible D gene TRBD2, 5 bases. Germline V CDR1 and CDR2: SGHAT, FQNNGV. The CDR3 is 12 residues long. The full variable domain, in which reference TRBV11-2 and TRBJ2-3 provide the parts outside the CDR3, is EAGVAQSPRYKIIEKRQSVAFWCNPISGHATLYWYQQILGQGPKLLIQFQNNGVVDDSQLPKDRFSAERLKGVDSTLKIQPAKLEDSAVYLCVNSSPGTTKYFGPGTRLTVL.

Comments on this clonotype: Since the CDR3 does not end with the conserved phenylalanine or tryptophan, this likely comes from a read error. The chain uses TRBV29-1 and TRBJ2-1; 9 bases match TRBD2. Germline V gene data show CDR1 as SQVTM and CDR2 as ANQGSEA. This CDR3 comprises 17 residues. With V trimmed by 0 bases and J by 0 bases, 6 bases remained unmatched. In DNA form, the CDR3 reads TGCAGCGTTGAAGAGCGAGCGGGAGGCCACTCCTACAATGAGCAGTTCCTC. Its protein is CSVEERAGGHSYNEQFL.

This clonotype was picked up many times. The CDR3 DNA sequence: TGTGCCAGCAGCTCGTATGGCCGGGACAGACGAAGCACAGATACGCAGTATTTT. Protein sequence: CASSSYGRDRRSTDTQYF. The rearrangement joins TRBV7-9 to TRBJ2-3; TRBD1 matches 7 bases. Germline trimming cut 4 bases from V and 0 bases from J; bases unmatched to any gene: 13. Germline CDR1 reads SEHNR; CDR2 reads FQNEAQ (reference sequence). The CDR3 has 18 residues.

The chain uses TRBV28 and TRBJ1-2; perhaps TRBD1 as D (6 bases). CDR3 length: 18 amino acids. The V gene lost 5 bases and the J gene lost 7 bases, with 29 bases spanning the gap. In germline, CDR1 is MDHEN, CDR2 SYDVKM. The CDR3 here is CASSHVFRDKQITSGYTF. The CDR3 DNA reads TGTGCCAGCAGTCACGTATTCCGGGACAAGCAGATCACGAGTGGCTACACCTTC.

With respect to this clonotype: One junction end disagrees with the germline gene, perhaps due to a read error. V gene TRBV11-2 combines with J gene TRBJ2-2, with D possibly being TRBD1 or TRBD2 (6 bases each). The germline V gene encodes CDR1 SGHAT and CDR2 FQNNGV. The CDR3 spans 13 residues. The chain's CDR3 is CANSLDRTGGLFF. The CDR3 DNA reads as TGTGCCAACAGCTTAGATAGGACTGGGGGGCTGTTCTTT.

A word on this clonotype: The junction differs from germline at one of its ends, possibly a read error. The chain employs TRBV6-5 and TRBJ2-7; D ambiguous. The CDR3 length is 14 residues. Germline lookup yields CDR1 MNHEY and CDR2 SVGAGI. The CDR3 is CASRYQRQSYEQYF. DNA of the CDR3: TGCGCCAGCAGATACCAGAGGCAGAGCTACGAGCAGTACTTC.

This chain uses TRBV29-1 with TRBJ2-7, with D possibly matching TRBD1 (6 bases). Per the germline V gene, CDR1 is SQVTM and CDR2 is ANQGSEA. V was clipped by 5 bases and J by 7 bases, with 18 bases between them. This CDR3 region has 13 residues. CDR3 loop: CSVLGQSLGEQYF. The CDR3 DNA reads TGCAGCGTTCTAGGACAGAGCTTGGGAGAGCAGTACTTC.

The CDR3 DNA reads as TGTGCCAGCTGTTCTGCCCAACAGTCCTCCCTAGAAAAACTGTTTTTT. This codes for CASCSAQQSSLEKLFF. V is TRBV6-5 and J is TRBJ1-4; D gene uncertain. The CDR3 loop spans 16 amino acids. Trimming pared 8 bases from V and 8 bases from J, leaving 24 bases between. Germline assignment: CDR1 MNHEY and CDR2 SVGAGI.

This clonotype was observed a handful of times. A much larger clone sits a single nucleotide away, making a read error possible. Because it lacks the conserved phenylalanine or tryptophan at the end, this CDR3 is likely a read error. The V call is TRBV5-1, the J call TRBJ2-7; the match to TRBD2 covers 9 bases. The CDR3 runs to 15 residues. V dropped 5 bases and J dropped 0; count of bases not matched to a gene: 6. Per germline, CDR1 SGHRS and CDR2 YFSETQ. This CDR3 reads CASRSLAGVSYEQYL. Written as DNA, the CDR3 is TGCGCCAGCAGGTCCTTAGCGGGAGTCTCCTACGAGCAGTACTTA.

At least ten counts were recorded for this clonotype. The chain is built from TRBV29-1 and TRBJ2-3, with TRBD2 identical over 10 bases. CDR3 length equals 18 residues. Germline loops: CDR1 SQVTM, CDR2 ANQGSEA. Unmatched junction bases numbered 11, after V lost 1 base and J lost 1 base. CDR3 sequence reads: CSVEARSLAGVRTDTQYF. Written as DNA, the CDR3 is TGCAGCGTTGAAGCCCGATCCCTAGCGGGGGTACGCACAGATACGCAGTATTTT.

On this clonotype itself: This sequence may be a read error, since a much larger clone differs from it by one base. The V and J genes are TRBV5-4 and TRBJ1-1, with D maybe TRBD1 (6 bases). V was pared by 2 bases and J by 4 bases, with 12 bases between. Germline CDR1 is SGHNT and CDR2 is YYREEE (reference sequence). The CDR3 is made up of 14 amino acids. The CDR3: CASSLESGVTEAFF. The CDR3 bases are TGTGCCAGCAGCTTAGAGTCAGGGGTCACTGAAGCTTTCTTT.

V gene TRBV7-8 combines with J gene TRBJ2-1; TRBD2 matches at 12 bases. Germline CDR1 is SGHVS and CDR2 is FQNEAQ. Unmatched junction bases numbered 14, after V lost 4 bases and J lost 13 bases. The CDR3 is 16 residues long. CDR3 DNA sequence: TGTGCCAGCAGCTCCAGCGCTAGCGGGAGGGTGATTGATCAGTTCTTC. This gives the protein CASSSSASGRVIDQFF. The entire variable domain, with the rest obtained from reference TRBV7-8 and TRBJ2-1, is as follows: GAGVSQSPRYKVAKRGQDVALRCDPISGHVSLFWYQQALGQGPEFLTYFQNEAQLDKSGLPSDRFFAERPEGSVSTLKIQRTQQEDSAVYLCASSSSASGRVIDQFFGPGTRLTVL.

This clonotype was detected only a few times. One junction end does not reproduce the germline sequence, and a read error may be involved. This CDR3 reads CASSQNSGSSSYDEQFF. In DNA, the CDR3 is TGTGCCAGCAGCCAAAATAGCGGGAGCAGCTCCTACGATGAGCAGTTCTTC. The chain carries TRBV7-9 and TRBJ2-1, with 9 bases lining up with TRBD2. Germline CDR1 is SEHNR and CDR2 is FQNEAQ (reference sequence). The CDR3 contains 17 residues.

Concerning this clonotype: Compared with germline, one end of the junction differs, possibly owing to a read error. The rearrangement uses TRBV4-1 and TRBJ2-7; D might be TRBD2 (6 bases). In germline, CDR1 is MGHRA, CDR2 YSYEKL. The CDR3 consists of 15 residues. The CDR3 region has the DNA TGCGTCAGCAGCACACAGCCCTTGGACTACTACGAGCAGTACTTC. Translation: CVSSTQPLDYYEQYF.

Remarks on this clonotype: One base away lies a much larger clone, so this may be a sequencing read error. This chain connects TRBV28 to TRBJ2-4, with D maybe TRBD2 (6 bases). Trimming took off 6 bases at V and 7 bases at J, with 22 bases between the two ends. CDR1 and CDR2 from the germline V gene are MDHEN and SYDVKM. This CDR3 is built from 16 residues. As DNA, the CDR3 is TGTGCCAGCAGACCCTTACCCACCGGGACTTGGAACATTCAGTACTTC. It codes for CASRPLPTGTWNIQYF.

The CDR3 sequence is CSVGGTSAIRELFF. DNA for the CDR3: TGCAGCGTTGGTGGGACTAGCGCCATCCGGGAGCTGTTTTTT. V and J are TRBV29-1 and TRBJ2-2; 10 positions agree with TRBD2. The V segment lost 4 bases and the J segment 9 bases; nucleotides outside the gene matches: 8. The CDR3 is 14 amino acids. From germline, CDR1 is SQVTM and CDR2 ANQGSEA.

The rearrangement uses TRBV24-1 and TRBJ1-1, with 7 bases matching TRBD1. The CDR3 length is 11 residues. The trim removed 7 bases at V and 9 bases at J, leaving 4 bases unmatched. Germline V lookup: CDR1 KGHDR, CDR2 SFDVKD. The CDR3 nucleotides read TGTGCCACCAGGGACAGGCAGAAAGCTTTCTTT. Its translation is CATRDRQKAFF.

V is TRBV6-2 or TRBV6-3 and J is TRBJ2-3; TRBD2 matches at 11 bases. Germline V gene sequence: CDR1 MNHEY, CDR2 SVGEGT. V lost 4 bases, J lost 10 bases, and 10 bases stayed unmatched. The CDR3 runs 15 residues. CDR3 nucleotide sequence: TGTGCCAGCAGTTTAGATAGCGGGAGGGCCAGGGCGCAGTATTTT. Protein product: CASSLDSGRARAQYF.

The chain recombines TRBV10-3 with TRBJ2-1; 7 bases line up with TRBD1. Germline-derived CDR1 and CDR2 are ENHRY and SYGVKD. The CDR3 has 14 residues. The CDR3 reads CVAESETGNNEQFF. CDR3 in DNA: TGTGTCGCCGAATCCGAGACAGGGAACAATGAGCAGTTCTTC.

This clonotype came up once. One end of the junction does not line up with germline, which may come from a read error. V is TRBV5-1 and J is TRBJ2-7, with D perhaps TRBD1 or TRBD2 (5 bases each). This CDR3 is built from 17 residues. Germline assignment: CDR1 SGHRS and CDR2 YFSETQ. The CDR3 bases are TGCTCCAGCAGCTTGGGGACCAGGACACCTGCCTCCTACGAGCAGTACTTC. Translating it yields CSSSLGTRTPASYEQYF. Complete variable domain (other parts from reference TRBV5-1 and TRBJ2-7): KAGVTQTPRYLIKTRGQQVTLSCSPISGHRSVSWYQQTPGQGLQFLFEYFSETQRNKGNFPGRFSGRQFSNSRSEMNVSTLELGDSALYLCSSSLGTRTPASYEQYFGPGTRLTVT.